Presented here are 17 T cell receptor beta chains from one specimen sequenced in a study of shared clonotypes between healthy human individuals. Produced via immunoSEQ multiplex PCR; TCRdb's table is partial and in-frame only. Seen here are roughly 720,000 clones, about 92% observed once, and the top ten hold less than 40%. Sequenced sample: memory CD8+ T cells from PBMCs. Specified subset: CD45RO+ cells pooled with CCR7-negative TemRA cells. Source of these receptors: a young man in good health. Some clones in this sample may be carry-over from other donors' samples.

The V call is TRBV6-5, the J call TRBJ2-6; D is tentatively TRBD1 or TRBD2 (5 bases each). The CDR3 consists of 16 residues. V was clipped by 4 bases and J by 4 bases, with 14 bases between them. The germline V gene has CDR1 MNHEY and CDR2 SVGAGI. The CDR3 spells CASSSDWGYGANVLTF. The CDR3 DNA sequence: TGTGCCAGCAGTTCCGACTGGGGGTACGGGGCCAACGTCCTGACTTTC.

The chain has TRBV5-1 and TRBJ2-1; D is possibly TRBD1 (5 bases). V lost 2 bases and J 9 bases, leaving 9 bases between the germline ends. In germline, CDR1 is SGHRS, CDR2 YFSETQ. There are 12 residues in the CDR3. CDR3 loop: CASSLAGLEQFF. The CDR3 region has the DNA TGCGCCAGCAGCTTAGCAGGGCTTGAGCAGTTCTTC.

The count of this clone is one. This chain joins TRBV4-1 and TRBJ2-2; no definite D call. CDR3 length: 14 amino acids. The germline gives CDR1 MGHRA, CDR2 YSYEKL. V shed 0 bases and J shed 7 bases, with 9 bases lying between them. The CDR3 reads CASSQDIRGGELFF. CDR3 coding DNA: TGCGCCAGCAGCCAAGATATACGTGGCGGGGAGCTGTTTTTT.

This sequence joins TRBV7-3 and TRBJ1-1; D remains unclear. The length of the CDR3 is 16 residues. With 0 bases removed from V and 0 bases from J, the gap between germline ends came to 11 bases. From germline, CDR1 is SGHTA and CDR2 FQGTGA. In DNA, the CDR3 is TGTGCCAGCAGCTTAACGAGGCGGCGGATGAACACTGAAGCTTTCTTT. Amino acid sequence: CASSLTRRRMNTEAFF.

V and J are TRBV10-3 and TRBJ2-2, with 12 bases matching TRBD2. Unmatched junction bases numbered 8, after V lost 2 bases and J lost 7 bases. The CDR3 extends over 17 amino acids. Germline CDR1 reads ENHRY; CDR2 reads SYGVKD. CDR3 loop: CAISEGLAGMSGGELFF. The CDR3 DNA sequence: TGTGCCATCAGTGAGGGACTAGCGGGAATGTCGGGCGGGGAGCTGTTTTTT.

The V gene is TRBV14, the J gene TRBJ2-7, with D perhaps given as TRBD1 or TRBD2 (5 bases each). CDR3 length: 15 amino acids. CDR1 is SGHDN and CDR2 is FVKESK in the germline V gene. V was cut by 5 bases and J by 3 bases, with 17 bases left in between. CDR3 loop: CASSAREGTRYEQYF. The CDR3 nucleotides read TGTGCCAGCAGCGCGAGAGAGGGGACCCGCTACGAGCAGTACTTC.

The J gene is TRBJ2-1, the V gene TRBV7-6, with D hard to call. The CDR3 totals 16 residues. Germline CDR1 is SGHVS and CDR2 is FNYEAQ. V was pared by 0 bases and J by 0 bases, with 9 bases between. The CDR3 bases are TGTGCCAGCAGCTTAGCGTTTGGACCCTCCTACAATGAGCAGTTCTTC. Translating gives CASSLAFGPSYNEQFF.

The CDR3 nucleotides are TGTGCCAGCAGCATAACAGGGGGGGCGGGTCAGCCCCAGCATTTT. It is translated as CASSITGGAGQPQHF. The chain is built from TRBV11-2 and TRBJ1-5; 8 bases map to TRBD1. This CDR3 has 15 amino acids. Germline CDR1 is SGHAT and CDR2 is FQNNGV. V gave up 5 bases and J gave up 6 bases; unmatched junction bases: 9.

Regarding this clone: Other DNA sequences within the sample encode an identical CDR3. This chain joins TRBV27 and TRBJ2-7, with D possibly TRBD2 on 6 matching bases. V was cut by 2 bases and J by 4 bases, with 9 bases left in between. This CDR3 is built from 13 residues. Looked up from germline, CDR1 is MNHEY and CDR2 is SMNVEV (reference sequence). CDR3 sequence: CASSLGGGYEQYF. The CDR3 DNA reads TGTGCCAGCAGTTTAGGGGGAGGATACGAGCAGTACTTC.

V is TRBV27 and J is TRBJ1-1; D call uncertain. The CDR3 totals 15 residues. Germline V CDR1 and CDR2: MNHEY, SMNVEV (reference sequence). V was shortened by 0 bases and J by 4 bases, with 12 bases between the two germline ends. The CDR3 protein is CASSLSQALGTEAFF. As DNA, the CDR3 is TGTGCCAGCAGTTTATCTCAAGCGTTGGGCACTGAAGCTTTCTTT.

The rearrangement joins TRBV27 to TRBJ2-2; no firm D call. Germline V gene data show CDR1 as MNHEY and CDR2 as SMNVEV (reference sequence). V was clipped by 7 bases and J by 6 bases, with 18 bases between them. The CDR3 loop spans 15 amino acids. The CDR3 DNA sequence: TGTGCCAGCATCCCCAACTGGGCAAAACCCGGGGAGCTGTTTTTT. Protein product: CASIPNWAKPGELFF.

This clone showed up just once. This chain joins TRBV10-1 and TRBJ2-3; the match to TRBD2 covers 13 bases. CDR3 size: 19 residues. Trimming at V came to 1 base and at J to 4 bases, leaving 11 bases not matched to a gene. Per the germline V gene, CDR1 is WNHNN and CDR2 is SYGVQD (reference sequence). CDR3 coding DNA: TGCGCCAGCAGTGAGTTTTCAGAGGGACTAGCGGGATTGGCAGATACGCAGTATTTT. This gives the protein CASSEFSEGLAGLADTQYF.

This clone was picked up one time. This chain joins TRBV10-3 and TRBJ2-2, with TRBD1 matching 8 bases. The length of the CDR3 is 15 residues. Losses at the gene ends were 3 bases for V and 3 bases for J; bases not matched to a gene: 3. Per the germline V gene, CDR1 is ENHRY and CDR2 is SYGVKD. The CDR3 loop is CAISDPGGYTGELFF. The CDR3 nucleotides are TGTGCCATCAGTGACCCAGGGGGCTACACCGGGGAGCTGTTTTTT.

J is TRBJ1-5 and V is TRBV27; D might be TRBD1 (5 bases). V was pared by 6 bases and J by 1 base, with 16 bases between. Germline V gene lookup returns CDR1 MNHEY and CDR2 SMNVEV (reference sequence). This CDR3 is built from 16 residues. This chain's CDR3 is CASRLGGGGSNQPQHF. The CDR3 nucleotides read TGTGCCAGCAGGCTTGGGGGAGGTGGGAGCAATCAGCCCCAGCATTTT.

The gene calls are TRBV28 and TRBJ2-3, with 10 bases matching TRBD2. CDR3 size: 20 residues. CDR1 and CDR2 (germline): MDHEN, SYDVKM. The V gene end was trimmed by 0 bases and the J gene end by 2 bases; junction bases not matched to a gene: 14. DNA for the CDR3: TGTGCCAGCAGTTTATGGGCTAGCGGGAGTGAAATATGGGACACAGATACGCAGTATTTT. It codes for CASSLWASGSEIWDTDTQYF.

The chain employs TRBV27 and TRBJ2-7, with TRBD1 as a possible D gene (5 bases). The length of the CDR3 is 13 residues. Trimming shortened V by 1 base and J by 6 bases, and 10 bases separated the two germline ends. Germline loops: CDR1 MNHEY, CDR2 SMNVEV (reference sequence). The CDR3 nucleotides are TGTGCCAGCAGTTTATGGACAAGCAGCGAGCAGTACTTC. Its translation is CASSLWTSSEQYF.

This chain connects TRBV13 to TRBJ1-1; a weak D match, TRBD1 (5 bases). The CDR3 covers 13 residues. Per the germline V gene, CDR1 is PRHDT and CDR2 is FYEKMQ (reference sequence). V shed 5 bases and J shed 11 bases, with 18 bases lying between them. This CDR3 reads CASSHGDLSEAFF. CDR3 nucleotide sequence: TGTGCCAGCAGCCATGGGGACCTCAGTGAGGCTTTCTTT.